The following is a T cell receptor (beta chain) sequence with its context. Its antigen is as yet unknown. It is likely a read error, because the conserved phenylalanine at the end of the CDR3 is missing. This CDR3 comprises 12 residues. The germline CDR1 and CDR2 sequences are SQVTM and ANQGSEA. Co-extraction of both nucleic acids (RNA and DNA) used about 19-33 mg of unsorted bulk tissue. The data were obtained in a study of tumor-infiltrating lymphocytes in primary liver carcinoma. Study in general: Both sexes were represented among patients, who were 30 to 69 years old. Yields of productive TCRbeta reads ranged from roughly 3.65 to 7.13 million per sample and were similar across tissue types.

Researchers generated TCR beta cDNA from roughly 510 ng of total RNA, relying on a constant-region primer. Slightly modified ARM-PCR with three nested multiplex PCR rounds yielded TCR beta libraries. Primers for the first two PCR rounds were TRBV1-TRBV30 forward primers and a C-beta reverse primer (10 cycles per round). TCRdb reanalysed the multiplex PCR reads using MiXCR and keeps one entry per CDR3 protein. The profile shows 40,000 or so distinct CDR3 sequences, roughly 80% of them singletons. Study conclusions and caveats: Paired tumor-adjacent and tumor-blood samples overlapped less than tumor region pairs did. The study found a significantly higher top-250-clone fraction in tumors than in blood (p = 0.039).

V gene TRBV29-1 combines with J gene TRBJ2-1; D may be TRBD2 (6 bases). This receptor was obtained from a woman in her thirties with primary liver carcinoma and hepatitis B virus infection. Material: tumor-adjacent normal liver tissue. CDR3 amino acids: CNSAGSLNEQFL. The CDR3 DNA sequence: TGCAACTCGGCGGGATCGTTAAATGAGCAGTTCCTC.